These 22 T cell receptor beta chains were sequenced from one sample in a study of OX40 agonist ivuxolimab in advanced cancers. This table comes from immunoSEQ multiplex PCR, and its TCRdb copy is limited to in-frame clones, with some not included. The sample includes 55,000 to 85,000 clones, about 80% seen only once; the top ten take 0.95% to 1.5%. Specimen: CD4+ or CD8+ T cells sorted from blood, collected in a trial of the OX40 agonist ivuxolimab. Every receptor here comes from an adult with an advanced solid tumor such as melanoma, head and neck, liver or kidney cancer.

The chain recombines TRBV7-9 with TRBJ1-3, with no clear D. Trimming stripped 2 bases from V and 0 bases from J, with 11 bases between. The CDR3 is 16 residues long. CDR1 and CDR2 from the germline V gene are SEHNR and FQNEAQ (reference sequence). Here the CDR3 DNA reads TGTGCCAGCAGCTTACAACCGCGGCCCTCTGGAAACACCATATATTTT. Translating it yields CASSLQPRPSGNTIYF.

The J gene is TRBJ1-5, the V gene TRBV30; D unclear. Germline CDR1 reads GTSNPN; CDR2 reads SVGIG (reference sequence). V lost 0 bases, J lost 0 bases, and 12 bases lay in between. CDR3 size: 16 residues. The CDR3 DNA is TGTGCCTGGAGTGTACGTCTGGGTTTTAGCAATCAGCCCCAGCATTTT. It encodes CAWSVRLGFSNQPQHF.

This chain joins TRBV10-3 and TRBJ2-1; 7 bases are a match to TRBD1. This CDR3 has 16 amino acids. CDR1 is ENHRY, CDR2 SYGVKD, per germline. V dropped 5 bases and J dropped 2; count of bases not matched to a gene: 9. The CDR3 reads CAISSRTGITYNEQFF. CDR3 bases: TGTGCCATCAGTAGCAGGACAGGTATCACCTACAATGAGCAGTTCTTC.

This chain links TRBV18 with TRBJ2-1; D unclear. Trimming left V 3 bases short and J 8 bases short, with 26 bases between. The CDR3 totals 18 residues. The germline CDR1 and CDR2 sequences are KGHSH and LQKENI. The CDR3 protein is CASSPQVKLGTTRDEQFF. The CDR3 DNA follows: TGTGCCAGCTCACCCCAGGTCAAGCTAGGCACTACGCGTGATGAGCAGTTCTTC.

The genes are TRBV5-8 and TRBJ1-5, with 8 nucleotides matching TRBD1. Germline assignment: CDR1 SGHTS and CDR2 YDEGEE. CDR3 size: 15 residues. V lost 3 bases, J lost 5 bases, and 7 bases stayed unmatched. CDR3 bases: TGTGCCAGCAGCTCCTGGACAGGGAAGGATCAGCCCCAGCATTTT. Amino acid sequence: CASSSWTGKDQPQHF.

This clone was seen a single time. The V call is TRBV6-6, the J call TRBJ2-7; D may match TRBD1 or TRBD2 (5 bases each). V was cut by 8 bases and J by 3 bases, with 14 bases left in between. Per germline, CDR1 MNHNY and CDR2 SVGAGI (reference sequence). CDR3 size: 13 residues. The CDR3 region has the DNA TGTGCCAGCCGAGACAGTCGGGACTACGAGCAGTACTTC. It encodes CASRDSRDYEQYF.

The chain uses TRBV29-1 and TRBJ2-2; 9 bases fit TRBD2. Germline-derived CDR1 and CDR2 are SQVTM and ANQGSEA. The V and J ends lost 7 bases and 6 bases, in that order; junction bases with no gene match: 6. The CDR3 spans 13 residues. The CDR3 loop is CSARVAGAGELFF. In DNA form, the CDR3 reads TGCAGCGCGAGGGTAGCGGGGGCCGGGGAGCTGTTTTTT.

The CDR3 DNA follows: TGCGCCAGCAGCCAGTATCTAGGGGGGATCAAAAACATTCAGTACTTC. This gives the protein CASSQYLGGIKNIQYF. This sequence joins TRBV4-3 and TRBJ2-4, with D perhaps assigned TRBD1 or TRBD2 (6 bases each). The germline V and J ends were trimmed by 3 bases and 3 bases, with 15 bases remaining between them. The CDR3 contains 16 residues. The germline V gene encodes CDR1 LGHNA and CDR2 YSLEER.

The chain carries TRBV5-1 and TRBJ1-4, with D uncertain. This CDR3 has 15 residues. Germline CDR1 reads SGHRS; CDR2 reads YFSETQ. V was pared by 4 bases and J by 3 bases, with 13 bases between. CDR3 DNA sequence: TGCGCCAGCAGCCCGGGCGGTTGGGCTAATGAAAAACTGTTTTTT. Encoded protein: CASSPGGWANEKLFF. The whole variable domain, filled in from reference TRBV5-1 and TRBJ1-4, reads KAGVTQTPRYLIKTRGQQVTLSCSPISGHRSVSWYQQTPGQGLQFLFEYFSETQRNKGNFPGRFSGRQFSNSRSEMNVSTLELGDSALYLCASSPGGWANEKLFFGSGTQLSVL.

This clone has just one count. The chain carries TRBV6-1 and TRBJ1-1, with D hard to call. V was trimmed by 1 base and J by 5 bases, leaving 8 bases between them. The CDR3 runs 13 residues. The germline CDR1 and CDR2 sequences are MNHNS and SASEGT. For the CDR3, the DNA is TGTGCCAGCAGTGAAGAATCGGGGACTGAAGCTTTCTTT. Protein sequence: CASSEESGTEAFF.

V is TRBV9 and J is TRBJ2-7; unclear D gene. CDR3 length: 13 residues. Germline CDR1 SGDLS, CDR2 YYNGEE. Trimming removed 3 bases at V and 2 bases at J, with 9 bases between. The CDR3 bases are TGTGCCAGCAGCGCGGACGGAACCTACGAGCAGTACTTC. Translating it yields CASSADGTYEQYF.

This chain joins TRBV11-2 and TRBJ2-2; D is uncertain. CDR1 and CDR2 (germline): SGHAT, FQNNGV. The CDR3 is 12 amino acids. Between the trimmed V and J ends, which lost 2 bases and 6 bases, there was a span of 4 bases. The CDR3 spells CASSLTPGELFF. In nucleotides, the CDR3 is TGTGCCAGCAGCTTAACGCCCGGGGAGCTGTTTTTT.

V and J are TRBV6-4 and TRBJ1-5; possibly TRBD1 for D (5 bases). Germline CDR1 reads MRHNA; CDR2 reads SNTAGT. V lost 5 bases to trimming and J lost 0 bases, with 14 bases between them. The CDR3 runs 16 residues. The CDR3 nucleotides read TGTGCCAGCAGTACGACAGAAGTCTATAGCAATCAGCCCCAGCATTTT. As protein: CASSTTEVYSNQPQHF.

The V gene is TRBV29-1, the J gene TRBJ2-2, with unresolved D. Per germline, CDR1 SQVTM and CDR2 ANQGSEA. V lost 7 bases, J lost 3 bases, and 12 bases lay in between. The CDR3 consists of 13 residues. CDR3 amino acids: CSASPGYTGELFF. CDR3 in DNA: TGCAGCGCTTCGCCAGGTTACACCGGGGAGCTGTTTTTT.

The V and J genes are TRBV11-3 and TRBJ1-1, with D unclear. Trimming cost V 1 base and J 1 base, with 7 bases left between them. From germline, CDR1 is SGHNT and CDR2 YENEEA. CDR3 length: 14 amino acids. The CDR3 loop is CASSLGSENTEAFF. As DNA, the CDR3 is TGTGCCAGCAGCTTAGGATCGGAGAACACTGAAGCTTTCTTT.

CDR3 loop: CASSLWYGKDTQYF. As DNA, the CDR3 is TGTGCCAGCAGCCTCTGGTACGGCAAAGATACGCAGTATTTT. V is TRBV9 and J is TRBJ2-3; D remains ambiguous. CDR1 and CDR2 (germline): SGDLS, YYNGEE. Trimming took off 4 bases at V and 5 bases at J, with 14 bases between the two ends. This CDR3 contains 14 residues.

This clone was seen only a few times. The V and J genes are TRBV11-3 and TRBJ1-1; D is unresolved. Germline CDR1 SGHNT, CDR2 YENEEA. The CDR3 contains 13 residues. Trimming removed 5 bases from V and 5 bases from J, with 12 bases in between. CDR3 coding DNA: TGTGCCAGCAGCCATAACGAAAGGACTGAAGCTTTCTTT. Protein: CASSHNERTEAFF.

The rearrangement links TRBV19 to TRBJ1-4; no definite D call. The CDR3 spans 16 residues. Trimming stripped 3 bases from V and 0 bases from J, with 11 bases between. The germline gives CDR1 LNHDA, CDR2 SQIVND (reference sequence). CDR3 sequence reads: CASSIGSTATNEKLFF. In nucleotides, the CDR3 is TGTGCCAGTAGTATCGGAAGTACAGCAACTAATGAAAAACTGTTTTTT.

This sequence joins TRBV13 and TRBJ1-1; 9 bases line up with TRBD1. Germline CDR1 is PRHDT and CDR2 is FYEKMQ (reference sequence). This CDR3 has 14 residues. The V and J ends lost 3 bases and 4 bases, in that order; junction bases with no gene match: 3. The CDR3 DNA follows: TGTGCCAGCAGCTTGGACAGGGGCATCACTGAAGCTTTCTTT. Amino acid sequence: CASSLDRGITEAFF.

V is TRBV11-2 and J is TRBJ1-5, with D possibly being TRBD1 (5 bases). The CDR3 sequence is 15 residues long. The ends were cut back, 0 bases at V and 5 bases at J, with 11 bases in the middle. In germline, CDR1 is SGHAT, CDR2 FQNNGV. CDR3 coding DNA: TGTGCCAGCAGCTTAGATGGGACTAGGGATCAGCCCCAGCATTTT. As protein: CASSLDGTRDQPQHF.

The chain recombines TRBV5-4 with TRBJ2-2, with 9 bases fitting TRBD2. The CDR3 covers 17 residues. J lost 4 bases, V lost 0 bases, and 7 bases had no gene match. Germline V gene lookup returns CDR1 SGHNT and CDR2 YYREEE (reference sequence). The CDR3 here is CASSLGVAGGPTGELFF. CDR3 coding DNA: TGTGCCAGCAGCTTGGGTGTTGCGGGGGGGCCCACCGGGGAGCTGTTTTTT.

The chain carries TRBV18 and TRBJ1-1; the D gene is possibly TRBD1 (5 bases). The V and J ends lost 4 bases and 3 bases respectively, with 12 bases between them. CDR3 length: 14 amino acids. Germline loops: CDR1 KGHSH, CDR2 LQKENI. CDR3 loop: CASSRGGEDTEAFF. The CDR3 bases are TGTGCCAGCTCACGGGGGGGGGAAGACACTGAAGCTTTCTTT.